The entry below gives a single TCR beta chain sequence along with its context. This clone was detected once. Its antigen is not yet known. Within one base of it there is no much larger clone, and no base qualities were kept. Healthy HIV-negative adults with no recently reported acute infections or vaccinations were included as donors. All donors were Caucasian adults living in Nashville, Tennessee, USA. CD8 memory samples were composed of magnetically selected CD45RO+ cells combined with CCR7-negative CD45RA+ effector memory (TemRA) cells. Blood was obtained by leukapheresis, after which PBMCs were separated by Ficoll-Histopaque density gradient centrifugation and cryopreserved in liquid nitrogen vapor phase. Analytical flow cytometry was used to check the purity and quantity of each magnetically sorted T cell population. Genomic DNA was isolated from each sorted fraction and quantified by UV absorbance on a Nanodrop 2000c.

The data were obtained in a study of shared clonotypes between healthy human individuals (dated by TCRdb to the early 2020s). In the study overall: The cohort included three men and two women between 18 and 49 years of age. Per donor, leukapheresis produced somewhere between about 0.94 and 9.5 billion PBMCs. For each donor, three plates each were used for CD4 naive and CD4 memory, two plates were used for CD8 naive, and one plate was used for CD8 memory. To estimate repertoire size and how much clonotype sharing occurs between individuals, the study deeply sequenced the blood TCR repertoires of five healthy adults. To increase sequencing depth and limit assay-specific biases, TCR repertoire library preparation and sequencing were carried out by different laboratories using diverse techniques.

According to the germline V gene, CDR1 reads MGHRA and CDR2 reads YSYEKL. V is cut by 1 base and J by 3 bases, and the space between the germline ends is 13 bases. The cysteine opens and the phenylalanine closes a CDR3 of 16 amino acids. The CDR3 DNA has 48 bases and is translated from base 1. Using the deep immunoSEQ assay, multiplex PCR amplified TCR CDR3 regions from genomic DNA. For each cell subset, the extracted genomic DNA was distributed evenly across all wells of several immunoSEQ 96-well plates, and each plate served as one replicate. For sorted subsets, approximately 0.2 ug of genomic DNA, equivalent to some 30,000 T cell genomes, went into each replicate PCR. The purified libraries were quantified using a Qubit 3.0 fluorometer, sized with a Bioanalyzer 2100, and then quantified again using the KAPA Library Quantification kit. A separate single-read 150-cycle Illumina NextSeq 550 flow cell was used to sequence each immunoSEQ 96-well plate. On the authors' methods: Because the immunoSEQ output held only junctional sequences and lacked quality scores, the filtering could not match the filtering applied to full-length reads. Sequences were annotated with PyIR, a Python wrapper for IgBLAST v1.9, and V/J genes and CDR3 were assigned using IMGT germline references. Reads were filtered out if the reads had weak V/J assignments (E-value above 1e-6), no CDR3, stop codons, out-of-frame junctions, or ambiguous translated residues. V3J clonotypes were defined as sequences sharing an identical inferred V gene, J gene, and CDR3 amino acid sequence. The percentage overlap between two repertoires was calculated by dividing the number of shared unique clonotypes by the size of the smaller repertoire. RTK rarefaction, the Chao1 estimator, and Recon v2.1 estimates of unobserved clonotypes were used to assess repertoire richness. Generation probabilities were computed with OLGA for all TCRbeta clonotypes obtained by the gDNA method from several donors. What TCRdb holds here is the immuneACCESS table cut down to in-frame rearrangements. Part of the clones is not present; checked against another copy, under half of the missing clones reflect an unresolved V gene, and the others are unexplained. D and trimming were read from the DNA, whereas the V and J calls and clone size are those reported in that table. For this sample the table gives 650,000 to 700,000 clones, of which around 91% were detected only once. Clones ranked in the top ten supply about a third of the sample.

The research as a whole found: Larger estimated clonotype richness was generally found for naive subsets than for memory subsets. Clonotypes shared by all four sorted-subset donors showed higher generation probabilities than non-shared clonotypes. Because the study included a small number of donors, the genetic and exposure-history diversity represented was limited. Pairwise subsampling indicated that sequencing depth was expected to affect the degree of clonotype sharing among donors. Sampling was limited to blood, and TCR repertoires in tissue likely differ from TCR repertoires in blood. Roughly 5% of naive CD4, around 3.5% of naive CD8, approximately 2.2% of memory CD4, and approximately 0.39% of memory CD8 clonotypes were shared across four donors. Rarefaction of sorted-subset datasets indicated incomplete sequencing despite the large sequencing depth.

Recombination connected TRBV4-1 to TRBJ2-1, and the D gene may be TRBD2, 5 bases matching. Material: memory CD8+ T cells from PBMCs. Read against the paper, the sample's cell subset or site label means: CD45RO+ cells pooled with CCR7-negative TemRA cells. The sequence was obtained from a young man in good health. Some clones in this sample may be carry-over from other donors' samples. The DNA sequence follows: TGCGCCAGCAGCCAAGCAACGGGGAGTGGCTACAATGAGCAGTTCTTC. Translated, this is CASSQATGSGYNEQFF.